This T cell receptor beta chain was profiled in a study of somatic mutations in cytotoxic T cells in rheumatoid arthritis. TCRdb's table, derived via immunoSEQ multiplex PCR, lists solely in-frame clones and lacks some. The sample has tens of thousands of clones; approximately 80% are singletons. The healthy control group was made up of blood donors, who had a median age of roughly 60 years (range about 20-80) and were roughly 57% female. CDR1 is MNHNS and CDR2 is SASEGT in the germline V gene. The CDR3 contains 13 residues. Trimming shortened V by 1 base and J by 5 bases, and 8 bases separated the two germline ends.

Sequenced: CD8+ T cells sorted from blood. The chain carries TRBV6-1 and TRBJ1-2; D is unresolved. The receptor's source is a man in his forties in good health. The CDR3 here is CASSEDRGYGYTF. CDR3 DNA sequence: TGTGCCAGCAGTGAAGACCGTGGTTATGGCTACACCTTC.